This TCR beta chain was profiled in a study of regulatory dendritic cells for organ transplantation. Concerning this clone itself: Its antigen is undetermined.

Naive CD45RA+ and memory CD45RO+ CD4+ or CD8+ T cells were FACS-sorted. The CDR3 has 13 residues. Germline CDR1 reads MNHEY; CDR2 reads SVGAGI. V lost 0 bases to trimming and J lost 11 bases; unmatched junction nucleotides: 5. Measured with immunoSEQ multiplex PCR; TCRdb has only the in-frame clones, and not every one. The sample consists of 25,000 to 35,000 clones, about four fifths of them appearing once. Study outcomes and limitations: Considerable individual heterogeneity was seen in alloreactive memory CD8+ T cells.

This clonotype was obtained from a human donor in good health. J is TRBJ1-1 and V is TRBV6-5; 8 bases are shared with TRBD1. Sequenced: naive CD8+ T cells from blood. The subset is: CD45RA+ naive T cells. The CDR3 loop reads CASSYSDRAGAFF. As DNA, the CDR3 is TGTGCCAGCAGTTACTCGGACAGGGCCGGGGCTTTCTTT.